Described below is a single TCR beta chain sequence and its context. The antigen is unknown. The sample comes from a study of regulatory T cells in long-lasting Graves disease. Time point reported: persistent/refractory GD, antithyroid drugs over 5 years with positive TRAb. PBMCs provided the RNA from which the TCR library was made. Germline V CDR1 and CDR2: MNHEY, SMNVEV (reference sequence). V was shortened by 7 bases and J by 5 bases, with 3 bases between the two germline ends. This CDR3 spans 10 amino acids. Arm-PCR of CDR3 regions and iRepertoire HTBI primers were used to build TCR beta libraries. MiXCR, applied by TCRdb to the multiplex PCR reads, yields one record per CDR3 protein. The sample has a few hundred thousand distinct CDR3 sequences; roughly a fifth are singletons. General study findings and limits: Newly diagnosed patients shared approximately 1,000 public clonotypes; persistent patients shared around 2,500. Possibly, accuracy suffered from the small sample size.

The TCR sequence derives from a female donor with Graves disease. The specimen comprised peripheral blood mononuclear cells (PBMCs), sampled when the disease was refractory, from a patient treated with antithyroid drugs. The rearrangement joins TRBV27 to TRBJ2-1, with no clear D. CDR3 amino acids: CASINNEQFF. CDR3 nucleotide sequence: TGTGCCAGCATAAACAATGAGCAGTTCTTC.